This passage covers 7 T cell receptor beta chains from one sample sequenced in a study of blood T cell repertoires in COVID-19. Generated by immunoSEQ multiplex PCR, the TCRdb table keeps only in-frame clones and is missing some. The sample records 200,000 or so clones, approximately 87% being singletons. Material: peripheral blood. These receptor sequences come from a woman between 70 and 85 years old with acute or convalescent COVID-19.

The chain uses TRBV6-5 and TRBJ2-7; perhaps TRBD1 as D (6 bases). Per germline, CDR1 MNHEY and CDR2 SVGAGI. V was shortened by 8 bases and J by 3 bases, with 14 bases between the two germline ends. This CDR3 contains 13 residues. The CDR3 region is CASRSGGDYEQYF. CDR3 nucleotides: TGTGCCAGCCGGTCTGGGGGCGACTACGAGCAGTACTTC.

In regard to this clone: Other nucleotide sequences in the sample specify the same CDR3. The V call is TRBV6-5, the J call TRBJ1-1; TRBD1 matches at 7 bases. Trimming took 4 bases from V and 7 from J; bases not matched to a gene: 0. Germline loops: CDR1 MNHEY, CDR2 SVGAGI. The CDR3 totals 11 residues. CDR3 loop: CASSSGGEAFF. As DNA, the CDR3 is TGTGCCAGCAGTTCAGGGGGTGAAGCTTTCTTT.

The gene calls are TRBV7-8 and TRBJ1-5, with TRBD1 matching over 10 bases. The junction had 9 bases not matched to a gene; V was cut back by 5 bases and J by 5 bases. Germline assignment: CDR1 SGHVS and CDR2 FQNEAQ. This CDR3 contains 16 residues. CDR3 sequence reads: CASSMYVGTGDQPQHF. CDR3 coding DNA: TGTGCCAGCAGCATGTACGTCGGGACAGGGGATCAGCCCCAGCATTTT.

This clone was seen only a few times. This chain joins TRBV9 and TRBJ2-2, with TRBD2 matching over 9 bases. From germline, CDR1 is SGDLS and CDR2 YYNGEE. The ends lost 2 bases at V and 6 bases at J; junction bases unmatched: 5. The CDR3 consists of 15 residues. CDR3 DNA sequence: TGTGCCAGCAGCGTTTTGGCGGGAGGGCCCGGGGAGCTGTTTTTT. Protein product: CASSVLAGGPGELFF. The full variable domain, its missing parts supplied by reference TRBV9 and TRBJ2-2, is DSGVTQTPKHLITATGQRVTLRCSPRSGDLSVYWYQQSLDQGLQFLIQYYNGEERAKGNILERFSAQQFPDLHSELNLSSLELGDSALYFCASSVLAGGPGELFFGEGSRLTVL.

The V gene is TRBV5-4, the J gene TRBJ2-1, with 7 positions matching TRBD1. This CDR3 contains 14 residues. The J segment lost 3 bases and the V segment lost 5 bases, leaving 5 bases of the junction unmatched. CDR1 and CDR2 (germline): SGHNT, YYREEE (reference sequence). This CDR3 reads CASRPGTDYNEQFF. CDR3 in DNA: TGTGCCAGCAGACCCGGGACAGACTACAATGAGCAGTTCTTC.

The V call is TRBV4-1, the J call TRBJ2-3, with 12 nucleotides matching TRBD2. The CDR3 runs 17 residues. Germline V CDR1 and CDR2: MGHRA, YSYEKL. V shed 0 bases, J shed 6 bases, and the junction held 7 bases outside the gene matches. The CDR3 sequence: CASSQEPLAGGSDTQYF. The CDR3 coding sequence is TGCGCCAGCAGCCAAGAACCCCTAGCGGGGGGGTCCGATACGCAGTATTTT.

This sequence joins TRBV5-6 and TRBJ1-6; D is possibly TRBD1 (6 bases). Germline lookup yields CDR1 SGHDT and CDR2 YYEEEE. Trimming removed 0 bases from V and 8 bases from J, with 15 bases in between. This CDR3 is built from 16 residues. The CDR3 protein is CASSLGSGAGDSPLHF. In DNA form, the CDR3 reads TGTGCCAGCAGCTTGGGATCAGGGGCGGGGGATTCACCCCTCCACTTT.